This T cell receptor beta chain was identified during a study of blood T cell repertoires in COVID-19. Study information: From the United States, Italy and Spain came samples of acute and convalescent COVID-19. T cells, B-cell-depleted T cells, or PBMCs provided the cDNA or gDNA that served as material.

Per the germline V gene, CDR1 is SGHNT and CDR2 is YENEEA. Trimming at V came to 1 base and at J to 7 bases, leaving 3 bases not matched to a gene. This CDR3 region has 15 residues. Original processing methods: Counts of nucleated cells, estimated from reference gene primer amplification, were obtained. The method was immunoSEQ multiplex PCR; TCRdb's version includes in-frame clones alone and lacks a portion of them. Clone size and the V and J calls come from that table; the DNA yielded D and trimming. The sample contains over 100,000 clones, roughly 88% of which appear only once. Sample: peripheral blood. This rearrangement joins TRBV11-3 to TRBJ2-2, with TRBD1 identical over 10 bases. The sequence came from a woman aged 70-85 years with acute or convalescent COVID-19. The chain's CDR3 is CASSLGQGAGGELFF. The CDR3 DNA is TGTGCCAGCAGCTTAGGACAGGGGGCTGGCGGGGAGCTGTTTTTT.